This paragraph covers one T cell receptor beta chain sequence. Clones were sequenced by immunoSEQ multiplex PCR, and TCRdb holds only the in-frame ones, with some missing. The table includes approximately 110,000 clones, 88% detected once. The sample is drawn from a study of identifying expanded T cells in peripheral blood. The V gene's germline CDR1 is MDHEN and CDR2 SYDVKM. The CDR3 runs 15 residues. V shed 6 bases and J shed 4 bases, with 16 bases lying between them. This clonotype was obtained from a person aged 18 to 75 in good health. Sample: blood. The chain couples TRBV28 to TRBJ1-5, with D possibly being TRBD1 (5 bases). In DNA form, the CDR3 reads TGTGCCAGCAGGACGACGGTGGGGGAGAATCAGCCCCAGCATTTT. Residues: CASRTTVGENQPQHF.